Below, 25 T cell receptor beta chains from the same sample are listed, as sequenced in a study of vaccination effects on CD4 cells after COVID-19. Before sequencing, viral peptide pools were used by the ViraFEST assay to expand antigen-specific CD4+ T cells. The culture ran for 10 days, and then CD4+ T cells were isolated. Nucleocapsid antibodies stayed negative before and after vaccination, showing no earlier SARS-CoV-2 infection. TCRdb's table, derived via immunoSEQ multiplex PCR, lists solely in-frame clones and lacks some. The sample includes tens of thousands of clones, around 70% of them seen just once. No antigen has been identified for these receptors. Source: CD4+ T cells from PBMCs cultured with SARS-CoV-2 spike peptides, taken before COVID-19 vaccination. These TCRs come from a human donor who received a COVID-19 vaccine.

The chain carries TRBV30 and TRBJ1-1; D remains unclear. CDR3 size: 13 residues. Germline values: CDR1 GTSNPN, CDR2 SVGIG (reference sequence). Here the CDR3 DNA reads TGTGCTCATCTGGGTCCATCGAACACTGAAGCTTTCTTT. This codes for CAHLGPSNTEAFF.

This chain joins TRBV6-5 and TRBJ1-1; 7 bases match TRBD1. The V gene end was trimmed by 8 bases and the J gene end by 2 bases; junction bases not matched to a gene: 8. From germline, CDR1 is MNHEY and CDR2 SVGAGI. The CDR3 is made up of 14 amino acids. In DNA form, the CDR3 reads TGTGCCAGCCTACCAGGGGGGGCAAACACTGAAGCTTTCTTT. It codes for CASLPGGANTEAFF.

Of note for this clone: The junction shows a germline mismatch at one end, possibly a read error. The gene calls are TRBV5-1 and TRBJ2-7, with 8 bases lining up with TRBD1. The CDR3 contains 16 residues. Germline loops: CDR1 SGHRS, CDR2 YFSETQ. The CDR3 region has the DNA TGCGCCAGCAGCTACACCCTCCCGGGACAGGCTAAGTTGGAGGACTTC. It specifies CASSYTLPGQAKLEDF.

This chain joins TRBV10-3 and TRBJ2-3; the D is unclear. Trimming left V 2 bases short and J 2 bases short, with 11 bases between. The CDR3 length is 15 residues. The V gene's germline CDR1 is ENHRY and CDR2 SYGVKD. DNA of the CDR3: TGTGCCATCAGTGAGCCATTTCTAGACACAGATACGCAGTATTTT. Translating gives CAISEPFLDTDTQYF.

This clone occurred once. The J gene is TRBJ1-1, the V gene TRBV27; D is perhaps TRBD1 (6 bases). Germline V gene data show CDR1 as MNHEY and CDR2 as SMNVEV (reference sequence). V lost 3 bases and J 1 base, leaving 6 bases between the germline ends. The CDR3 totals 13 residues. The CDR3 DNA follows: TGTGCCAGCAGTTTCAGGGGGAACACTGAAGCTTTCTTT. It translates to CASSFRGNTEAFF.

This clone came up a few times. The rearrangement joins TRBV14 to TRBJ1-3; possibly TRBD1 for D (6 bases). Trimming cost V 7 bases and J 0 bases, with 10 bases left between them. CDR3 length: 14 residues. Germline V gene sequence: CDR1 SGHDN, CDR2 FVKESK. This CDR3 is CASTGTNSGNTIYF. The CDR3 DNA reads TGTGCCAGCACCGGGACAAACTCTGGAAACACCATATATTTT.

V and J are TRBV11-2 and TRBJ2-5; TRBD2 matches at 7 bases. Germline V lookup: CDR1 SGHAT, CDR2 FQNNGV. CDR3 size: 14 residues. Unmatched junction bases numbered 4, after V lost 1 base and J lost 5 bases. The CDR3 coding sequence is TGTGCCAGCAGCTTAGGACTAGCACGGGAGACCCAGTACTTC. Amino acids: CASSLGLARETQYF.

The V and J genes are TRBV7-9 and TRBJ1-1; D gene unclear. Trimming shortened V by 2 bases and J by 0 bases, and 19 bases separated the two germline ends. The CDR3 is made up of 18 amino acids. Germline assignment: CDR1 SEHNR and CDR2 FQNEAQ (reference sequence). CDR3 sequence (DNA): TGTGCCAGCAGCTTAAGGGCCAAGGGAAGATCGATGAACACTGAAGCTTTCTTT. It codes for CASSLRAKGRSMNTEAFF.

This chain connects TRBV5-4 to TRBJ2-6; 8 positions agree with TRBD1. Trimming at V came to 0 bases and at J to 0 bases, leaving 8 bases not matched to a gene. Germline CDR1 reads SGHNT; CDR2 reads YYREEE (reference sequence). This CDR3 spans 19 amino acids. CDR3 amino acids: CASSLGGAGQGSGANVLTF. CDR3 in DNA: TGTGCCAGCAGCTTGGGGGGAGCCGGACAGGGCTCTGGGGCCAACGTCCTGACTTTC.

The table lists this clone with a count of one. The genes are TRBV7-9 and TRBJ1-4; 7 bases map to TRBD1. V gave up 3 bases and J gave up 3 bases; unmatched junction bases: 13. This CDR3 is 18 amino acids long. Germline V gene data show CDR1 as SEHNR and CDR2 as FQNEAQ (reference sequence). The CDR3 nucleotides read TGTGCCAGCAGCTTGCAGGGGGTATTTGTTTCGTCTAATGAAAAACTGTTTTTT. This codes for CASSLQGVFVSSNEKLFF.

This chain links TRBV10-3 with TRBJ2-1, with 10 bases lining up with TRBD1. Unmatched junction bases numbered 9, after V lost 10 bases and J lost 0 bases. Germline lookup yields CDR1 ENHRY and CDR2 SYGVKD. This CDR3 is 16 amino acids long. The CDR3 nucleotides read TGTGCCAGCGCTACCGGGACAGGGGTCTCCTACAATGAGCAGTTCTTC. It encodes CASATGTGVSYNEQFF.

The V and J genes are TRBV5-1 and TRBJ2-6; TRBD2 matches 9 bases. Per the germline V gene, CDR1 is SGHRS and CDR2 is YFSETQ. J was trimmed by 7 bases and V by 0 bases; bases with no gene match: 5. The CDR3 length is 16 residues. CDR3 protein: CASSLAVSGGANVLTF. The CDR3 DNA sequence: TGCGCCAGCAGCTTGGCGGTTAGCGGGGGAGCCAACGTCCTGACTTTC.

Remarks on this clone: This same CDR3 is encoded by further DNA sequences in the sample. The genes are TRBV12-3 or TRBV12-4 and TRBJ1-2; D not resolved. The CDR3 has 13 amino acids. Trimming removed 0 bases from V and 5 bases from J, with 7 bases in between. CDR3 DNA sequence: TGTGCCAGCAGTTTAGCAGGGCCATATGGCTACACCTTC. The encoded protein is CASSLAGPYGYTF.

V and J are TRBV2 and TRBJ2-5; TRBD2 agrees at 8 bases. Germline CDR1 reads SNHLY; CDR2 reads FYNNEI. CDR3 length: 15 amino acids. Trimming cost V 8 bases and J 5 bases; bases outside gene matches: 13. For the CDR3, the DNA is TGTGCCAGCTCCCGCGGCGGGGGGCGCTATGAGACCCAGTACTTC. This gives the protein CASSRGGGRYETQYF.

The chain carries TRBV6-5 and TRBJ2-5, with D possibly matching TRBD2 (6 bases). From germline, CDR1 is MNHEY and CDR2 SVGAGI. Between the trimmed V and J ends, which lost 6 bases and 1 base, there was a span of 12 bases. The length of the CDR3 is 14 residues. The CDR3 DNA reads as TGTGCCAGCAGCCCGACGGGGGTCCAAGAGACCCAGTACTTC. This sequence encodes CASSPTGVQETQYF.

In its sample, this clone was seen a few times. V is TRBV19 and J is TRBJ1-4, with D possibly being TRBD1 (5 bases). Germline assignment: CDR1 LNHDA and CDR2 SQIVND (reference sequence). Trimming took 11 bases from V and 3 from J, leaving 19 bases between them. CDR3 length: 15 residues. CDR3 region: CASHRQGGANEKLFF. The CDR3 coding sequence is TGTGCCTCTCACCGGCAGGGAGGGGCTAATGAAAAACTGTTTTTT.

The chain employs TRBV5-1 and TRBJ2-2, with TRBD1 as a possible D gene (6 bases). CDR1 is SGHRS and CDR2 is YFSETQ in the germline V gene. The V end lost 0 bases, the J end lost 7 bases, and 16 bases lay between the germline ends. CDR3 length: 16 residues. The CDR3, as DNA: TGCGCCAGCAGCTTGGTGGGGGCGCGGTCAGGCGGGGAGCTGTTTTTT. Residues: CASSLVGARSGGELFF. Based on the CDR3 plus reference TRBV5-1 and TRBJ2-2, the full variable domain is KAGVTQTPRYLIKTRGQQVTLSCSPISGHRSVSWYQQTPGQGLQFLFEYFSETQRNKGNFPGRFSGRQFSNSRSEMNVSTLELGDSALYLCASSLVGARSGGELFFGEGSRLTVL.

This chain joins TRBV6-5 and TRBJ1-2, with a possible D match to TRBD1 (5 bases). V was shortened by 6 bases and J by 6 bases, with 20 bases between the two germline ends. Germline V gives CDR1 MNHEY, CDR2 SVGAGI. The CDR3 totals 15 residues. CDR3 coding DNA: TGTGCCAGCAGCAACTCGCAGGGCCTTGAGGATGGCTACACCTTC. Translated, it gives CASSNSQGLEDGYTF.

The rearrangement uses TRBV6-5 and TRBJ2-7; D possibly corresponds to TRBD2 (6 bases). V was pared by 11 bases and J by 3 bases, with 11 bases between. Germline lookup yields CDR1 MNHEY and CDR2 SVGAGI. This CDR3 region has 11 residues. The chain's CDR3 is CAAGGIYEQYF. In DNA, the CDR3 is TGTGCCGCGGGCGGGATCTACGAGCAGTACTTC.

There are a few counts of this clone. V and J are TRBV10-3 and TRBJ1-4; D may be TRBD1 (5 bases). This CDR3 contains 15 residues. The germline CDR1 and CDR2 sequences are ENHRY and SYGVKD. V was trimmed by 0 bases and J by 3 bases, leaving 8 bases between them. CDR3: CAISESGVPNEKLFF. The DNA of the CDR3 is TGTGCCATCAGTGAGTCAGGGGTTCCTAATGAAAAACTGTTTTTT.

The V and J genes are TRBV6-1 and TRBJ2-2; D may match TRBD1 or TRBD2 (7 bases each). Germline V lookup: CDR1 MNHNS, CDR2 SASEGT. V lost 4 bases and J lost 0, with 21 bases in between. This CDR3 comprises 19 residues. CDR3 DNA sequence: TGTGCCAGCAGTGGGGAGGGGGCGCGACTCAGCGCGAACACCGGGGAGCTGTTTTTT. Its protein product is CASSGEGARLSANTGELFF.

The CDR3, as DNA: TGTGCCAGCAGTTCAGGGGTCGGGAGAACTGAAGCTTTCTTT. Translated, it gives CASSSGVGRTEAFF. The chain joins TRBV27 to TRBJ1-1, with D perhaps matching TRBD1 (6 bases). With 4 bases removed from V and 5 bases from J, the gap between germline ends came to 14 bases. The germline gives CDR1 MNHEY, CDR2 SMNVEV (reference sequence). CDR3 size: 14 residues.

The chain is built from TRBV2 and TRBJ2-2, with 8 bases lining up with TRBD1. V was clipped by 6 bases and J by 1 base; unmatched bases: 4. The CDR3 is 15 amino acids. CDR1 and CDR2 from the germline V gene are SNHLY and FYNNEI. CDR3 bases: TGTGCCAGCAGGGCGGGACAGGTGAACACCGGGGAGCTGTTTTTT. Residues: CASRAGQVNTGELFF.

V gene TRBV20-1 combines with J gene TRBJ1-2; D may be TRBD1 (6 bases). The V end was cut by 3 bases, the J end by 2 bases, with 16 bases between. The CDR3 is 15 residues long. The germline V gene encodes CDR1 DFQATT and CDR2 SNEGSKA (reference sequence). The CDR3: CSASLIGRGNYGYTF. For the CDR3, the DNA is TGCAGTGCTAGTCTTATTGGGAGGGGGAACTATGGCTACACCTTC.

This clone was observed once. The genes are TRBV7-9 and TRBJ1-6, with D possibly being TRBD1 (5 bases). V gave up 2 bases and J gave up 10 bases, with 9 bases separating them. Germline V gives CDR1 SEHNR, CDR2 FQNEAQ (reference sequence). There are 13 residues in the CDR3. The CDR3: CASSLQGESPLHF. The CDR3 coding sequence is TGTGCCAGCAGCTTACAGGGAGAGTCACCCCTCCACTTT.